This T cell receptor (beta chain) was identified in a study of blood T cell repertoires in COVID-19. In the study overall: The samples span acute and convalescent COVID-19 from the United States, Italy and Spain.

As handled by the study authors: Counts of nucleated cells, estimated from reference gene primer amplification, were obtained. The assay was immunoSEQ multiplex PCR, and TCRdb's table has in-frame clones only and misses some. V and J calls and clone size follow that table, whereas D and trimming were derived from the DNA. The profile covers a few hundred thousand clones, with about 90% appearing a single time and over 8.5% taken by the ten largest. This receptor was obtained from a woman in her thirties with COVID-19, enrolled during active disease. The sample consisted of peripheral blood.

In DNA form, the CDR3 reads TGTGCCAGCAGCGCCCGGGACAGGGGCCACAATGAGCAGTTCTTC. It encodes CASSARDRGHNEQFF. This sequence joins TRBV11-2 and TRBJ2-1; 10 bases agree with TRBD1. In germline, CDR1 is SGHAT, CDR2 FQNNGV. V shed 5 bases, J shed 5 bases, and the junction held 6 bases outside the gene matches. This CDR3 is 15 amino acids long.